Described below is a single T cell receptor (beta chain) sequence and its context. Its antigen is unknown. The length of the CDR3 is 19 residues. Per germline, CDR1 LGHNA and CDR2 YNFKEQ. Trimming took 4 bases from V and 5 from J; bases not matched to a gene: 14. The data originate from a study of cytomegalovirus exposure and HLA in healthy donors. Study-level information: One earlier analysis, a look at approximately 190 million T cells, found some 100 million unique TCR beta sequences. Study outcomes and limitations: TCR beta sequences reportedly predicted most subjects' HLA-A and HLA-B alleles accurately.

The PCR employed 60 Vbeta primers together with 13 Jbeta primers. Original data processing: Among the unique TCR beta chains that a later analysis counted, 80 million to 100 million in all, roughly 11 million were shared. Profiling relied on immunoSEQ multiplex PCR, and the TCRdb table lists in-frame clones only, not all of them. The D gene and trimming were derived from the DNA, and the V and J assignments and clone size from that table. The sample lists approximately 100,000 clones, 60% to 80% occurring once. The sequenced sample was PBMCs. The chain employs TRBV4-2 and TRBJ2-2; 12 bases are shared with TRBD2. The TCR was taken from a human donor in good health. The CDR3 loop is CASSLHPTSGGSGTGELFF. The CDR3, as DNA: TGTGCCAGCAGCCTACACCCGACTAGCGGGGGATCAGGAACCGGGGAGCTGTTTTTT.